This T cell receptor (beta chain) stems from a study of T cells in tuberculosis. Study-wide points: Active tuberculosis patients had shorter CDR3-alpha; the beta difference was nonsignificant.

Some clones are missing from TCRdb's copy, which holds only in-frame ones; the method was immunoSEQ multiplex PCR. The repertoire consists of tens of thousands of clones, with approximately 91% occurring once and the leading ten covering about 2.2%. A word on this clone: Its antigen is undetermined.

Each donor contributed 85,000 to 100,000 T cells on average, unsorted. The V gene's germline CDR1 is MNHEY and CDR2 SVGAGI. The CDR3 spans 16 residues. Trimming took off 4 bases at V and 0 bases at J, with 15 bases between the two ends. Material for sequencing was PBMCs. The clonotype comes from a donor between 10 and 35 years old with latent tuberculosis or without tuberculosis infection. The genes are TRBV6-5 and TRBJ1-2; possibly TRBD1 for D (6 bases). CDR3 nucleotide sequence: TGTGCCAGCAGTTTTGGGGGCACAGTATCTAACTATGGCTACACCTTC. It specifies CASSFGGTVSNYGYTF.